The clone carrying this T cell receptor beta chain was seen only a few times. Its target is not known. TCRdb's copy holds only in-frame clones and misses some; the assay was immunoSEQ multiplex PCR. The sample has around 34,000 clones; roughly 79% are singletons. From germline, CDR1 is MNHEY and CDR2 SVGAGI. The CDR3 spans 14 residues. V dropped 8 bases and J dropped 3; count of bases not matched to a gene: 5. The source of the sample is a study of T cells in narcolepsy. Study-level findings and limits: Autoreactive HCRT-specific and TRIB2-specific clonotypes were marked in same-patient CSF-versus-blood CD4+ comparisons. Healthy controls reportedly lacked the autoreactive clonotypes serially found in patients' blood. Autoreactive clone sequences were missing from some blood memory CD4+ repertoires.

This chain joins TRBV6-5 and TRBJ2-3, with 10 bases identical to TRBD2. Sequencing input: memory (CD45RA-) CD4+ T cells from blood. This sequence originates from a human donor in good health. The CDR3 coding sequence is TGTGCCAGCCTCAGCGGGAGGGCAACAGATACGCAGTATTTT. Amino acid sequence: CASLSGRATDTQYF.